This T cell receptor beta chain was found in a study of T cells in Graves' hyperthyroidism and ophthalmopathy. The TCR beta CDR3 regions underwent amplification using RNA transcripts as the source. First-round RT-PCR of the TCR CDR3 relied on the HTBI primer set. TCRdb re-called the multiplex PCR reads through MiXCR, storing one row per CDR3 protein. The sample has around 600,000 distinct CDR3 sequences; approximately 15% are singletons. CDR1 MNHNS and CDR2 SASEGT come from the germline V gene. This CDR3 has 15 amino acids. Trimming removed 5 bases at V and 1 base at J, with 15 bases between. The rearrangement joins TRBV6-1 to TRBJ2-7, with D possibly being TRBD2 (5 bases). This receptor was taken from a woman aged 25 to 39 with Graves' hyperthyroidism. Source material: blood. This chain's CDR3 is CASSREVRGSYEQYF. CDR3 coding DNA: TGTGCCAGCAGTCGTGAGGTTCGCGGGTCCTACGAGCAGTACTTC.